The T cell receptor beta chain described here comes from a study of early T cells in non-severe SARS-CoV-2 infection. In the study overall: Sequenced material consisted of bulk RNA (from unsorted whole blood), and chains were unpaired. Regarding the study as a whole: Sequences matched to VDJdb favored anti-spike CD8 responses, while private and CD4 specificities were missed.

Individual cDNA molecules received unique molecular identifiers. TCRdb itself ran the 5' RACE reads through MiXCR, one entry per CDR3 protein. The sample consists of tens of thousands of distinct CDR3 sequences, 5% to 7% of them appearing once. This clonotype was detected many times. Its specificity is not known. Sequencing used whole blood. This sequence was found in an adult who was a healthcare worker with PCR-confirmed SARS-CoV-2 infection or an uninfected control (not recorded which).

In DNA, the CDR3 is TGCAGTGCTAGAGGGGGACTAGCGGGGAGTCAAGAGACCCAGTACTTC. Encoded protein: CSARGGLAGSQETQYF. V is TRBV20-1 and J is TRBJ2-5; TRBD2 aligns across 13 bases. The CDR3 sequence is 16 residues long. V shed 1 base, J shed 2 bases, and the junction held 4 bases outside the gene matches. Germline CDR1 and CDR2: DFQATT and SNEGSKA (reference sequence).